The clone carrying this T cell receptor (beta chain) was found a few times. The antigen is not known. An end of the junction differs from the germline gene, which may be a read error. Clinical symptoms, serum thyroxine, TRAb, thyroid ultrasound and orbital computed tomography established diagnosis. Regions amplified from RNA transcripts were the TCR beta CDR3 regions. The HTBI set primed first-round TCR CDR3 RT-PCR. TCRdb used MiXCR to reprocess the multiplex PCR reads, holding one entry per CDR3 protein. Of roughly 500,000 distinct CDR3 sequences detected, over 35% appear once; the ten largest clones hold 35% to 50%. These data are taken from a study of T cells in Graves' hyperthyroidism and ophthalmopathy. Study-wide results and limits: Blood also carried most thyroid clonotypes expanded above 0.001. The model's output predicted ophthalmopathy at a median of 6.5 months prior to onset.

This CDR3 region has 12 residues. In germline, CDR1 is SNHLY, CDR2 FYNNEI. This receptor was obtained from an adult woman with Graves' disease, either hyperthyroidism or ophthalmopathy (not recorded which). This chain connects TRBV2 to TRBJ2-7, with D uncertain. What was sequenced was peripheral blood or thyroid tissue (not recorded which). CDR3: CASSEGPYEQYF. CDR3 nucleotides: TGTGCCAGCAGCGAAGGTCCCTACGAGCAGTACTTC.